Shown below are 28 T cell receptor beta chains from a single sample sequenced in a study of regulatory T cells in long-lasting Graves disease. Specified time point: persistent/refractory GD, antithyroid drugs over 5 years with positive TRAb. There was RNA extracted from PBMCs, and the TCR library was made from it. Relying on iRepertoire HTBI primers and Arm-PCR of CDR3 regions, the team built TCR beta libraries. One entry per CDR3 protein results from TCRdb running MiXCR on the multiplex PCR reads. Of approximately 690,000 distinct CDR3 sequences in the sample, about 30% were seen once. The material was peripheral blood mononuclear cells (PBMCs), obtained when the disease was refractory, from a patient treated with antithyroid drugs. The receptors here all came from a female donor with Graves disease.

At least ten counts were recorded for this clonotype. The chain has TRBV6-5 and TRBJ2-3, with TRBD1 matching over 7 bases. Losses at the gene ends were 0 bases for V and 1 base for J; bases not matched to a gene: 4. The CDR3 runs 16 residues. Looked up from germline, CDR1 is MNHEY and CDR2 is SVGAGI. The CDR3: CASSYSGTDRTDTQYF. CDR3 DNA: TGTGCCAGCAGTTACTCGGGGACAGACCGCACAGATACGCAGTATTTT.

This clonotype was recorded a few times. V and J are TRBV2 and TRBJ1-2; 7 bases line up with TRBD1. Germline-derived CDR1 and CDR2 are SNHLY and FYNNEI. V lost 3 bases and J lost 3; bases outside the gene matches: 13. The CDR3 totals 17 residues. CDR3 sequence reads: CASSDPRGRDEDYGYTF. DNA of the CDR3: TGTGCCAGCAGTGATCCGAGGGGGCGGGATGAGGACTATGGCTACACCTTC.

This sequence joins TRBV10-3 and TRBJ1-5; unclear D gene. CDR1 is ENHRY and CDR2 is SYGVKD in the germline V gene. The CDR3 loop spans 15 amino acids. The V end was cut by 5 bases, the J end by 0 bases, with 11 bases between. CDR3 DNA sequence: TGTGCCATCAGTCGGGAATTAAATAGCAATCAGCCCCAGCATTTT. Protein sequence: CAISRELNSNQPQHF.

The CDR3 DNA follows: TGTGCCAGCCGGGGGACCTCAACTAATGAAAAACTGTTTTTT. Its translation is CASRGTSTNEKLFF. The chain recombines TRBV6-2 or TRBV6-3 with TRBJ1-4; D is possibly TRBD1 (5 bases). Per germline, CDR1 MNHEY and CDR2 SVGEGT. V gave up 8 bases and J gave up 0 bases, with 10 bases separating them. This CDR3 is built from 14 residues.

This clonotype was observed at least ten times. The V gene is TRBV28, the J gene TRBJ1-2; perhaps TRBD1 as D (5 bases). CDR1 MDHEN and CDR2 SYDVKM come from the germline V gene. The V and J ends lost 2 bases and 0 bases respectively, with 10 bases between them. This CDR3 is 15 amino acids long. The CDR3 spells CASSLLGGANYGYTF. The DNA of the CDR3 is TGTGCCAGCAGTTTACTGGGGGGAGCTAACTATGGCTACACCTTC.

Regarding this clonotype: A read error may be the cause here, since a much bigger clone is one base away. V gene TRBV28 combines with J gene TRBJ1-2, with a tentative D call TRBD1 (5 bases). The CDR3 totals 14 residues. Germline CDR1 is MDHEN and CDR2 is SYDVKM. V lost 7 bases and J 4 bases, leaving 16 bases between the germline ends. CDR3 amino acids: CASTLLAGTYGYTF. In nucleotides, the CDR3 is TGTGCCAGCACTTTGTTGGCAGGGACCTATGGCTACACCTTC.

About this clonotype itself: The conserved final phenylalanine or tryptophan is absent from the CDR3, which likely points to a read error. The chain joins TRBV25-1 to TRBJ1-1, with 9 nucleotides matching TRBD1. J gave up 8 bases and V 4 bases, and 2 bases lay outside the gene matches. The CDR3 is 12 amino acids. Germline V CDR1 and CDR2: MGHDK, SYGVNS. The CDR3 loop reads CASSGQGGEAFL. Here the CDR3 DNA reads TGTGCCAGCAGTGGACAGGGGGGGGAAGCTTTCCTT.

This clonotype was seen ten or more times. The chain joins TRBV12-3 or TRBV12-4 to TRBJ2-7; 9 bases align to TRBD1. This CDR3 is 14 amino acids long. V gave up 3 bases and J gave up 2 bases; unmatched junction bases: 2. The CDR3 loop reads CASSFGTGPYEQYF. CDR3 coding DNA: TGTGCCAGCAGTTTTGGGACAGGGCCCTACGAGCAGTACTTC.

As regards this clonotype: This may be a read error: a much more frequent sequence differs by one nucleotide. This chain uses TRBV6-2 or TRBV6-3 with TRBJ1-5; D possibly corresponds to TRBD1 (5 bases). Trimming removed 0 bases at V and 2 bases at J, with 11 bases between. The CDR3 runs to 16 residues. The germline V gene encodes CDR1 MNHEY and CDR2 SVGEGT. CDR3 coding DNA: TGTGCCAGCAGTTACTCCCCAGGGTCAGGCAATCAGCCCCAGCATTTT. Residues: CASSYSPGSGNQPQHF.

This clonotype has ten or more counts. An end of the junction does not agree with germline; a read error may underlie this. The chain recombines TRBV28 with TRBJ1-2; no clear D. This CDR3 has 13 residues. Germline lookup yields CDR1 MDHEN and CDR2 SYDVKM. CDR3: CASTLRAGYGYTF. CDR3 sequence (DNA): TGTGCCAGCACTTTAAGGGCCGGCTATGGCTACACCTTC.

The V gene is TRBV5-1, the J gene TRBJ2-7, with TRBD1 matching over 11 bases. The CDR3 is made up of 16 amino acids. Germline V CDR1 and CDR2: SGHRS, YFSETQ. V trimming: 1 base; J trimming: 2 bases; junction bases outside the gene matches: 5. The CDR3: CASSLHGQGATYEQYF. The CDR3 DNA reads as TGCGCCAGCAGCTTGCACGGACAGGGGGCTACCTACGAGCAGTACTTC.

Many counts were recorded for this clonotype. V gene TRBV28 combines with J gene TRBJ1-2; D is unclear. The CDR3 covers 14 residues. From germline, CDR1 is MDHEN and CDR2 SYDVKM. Deletions cut 1 base from V and 5 bases from J, with 11 bases between. CDR3 sequence (DNA): TGTGCCAGCAGTTTATATCGGGCGGGGTATGGCTACACCTTC. Translated, it gives CASSLYRAGYGYTF.

At least ten counts were recorded for this clonotype. The V call is TRBV10-3, the J call TRBJ2-7, with a weak D call TRBD1 (5 bases). CDR3 length: 14 residues. The germline V and J ends were trimmed by 2 bases and 2 bases, with 10 bases remaining between them. From germline, CDR1 is ENHRY and CDR2 SYGVKD. CDR3 in amino acids: CAISERQGTYEQYF. CDR3 DNA sequence: TGTGCCATCAGTGAGAGGCAGGGCACCTACGAGCAGTACTTC.

This chain links TRBV4-1 with TRBJ1-5; the D gene is possibly TRBD1 (6 bases). V lost 0 bases and J lost 6, with 15 bases in between. CDR1 is MGHRA and CDR2 is YSYEKL in the germline V gene. There are 16 residues in the CDR3. The DNA for the CDR3 is TGCGCCAGCAGCCAAGATCAGGAACAGGGTGGTCAGCCCCAGCATTTT. Translating it yields CASSQDQEQGGQPQHF.

V is TRBV29-1 and J is TRBJ2-5; possible D gene TRBD2, 6 bases. The CDR3 is 12 amino acids. Between the trimmed V and J ends, which lost 7 bases and 2 bases, there was a span of 11 bases. The V gene's germline CDR1 is SQVTM and CDR2 ANQGSEA. The CDR3 here is CSASGRQETQYF. CDR3 coding DNA: TGCAGCGCCTCGGGGAGGCAAGAGACCCAGTACTTC.

A remark on this clonotype: Germline and junction disagree at one end, which may indicate a read error. This chain uses TRBV15 with TRBJ1-2, with a possible D match to TRBD1 (5 bases). The CDR3 runs to 19 residues. Germline V gene data show CDR1 as LNHNV and CDR2 as YYDKDF (reference sequence). The CDR3 spells CATGSPKGKPNPTNYGYTF. The DNA of the CDR3 is TGTGCCACCGGCAGCCCTAAGGGGAAACCCAACCCAACTAACTATGGCTACACCTTC.

This clonotype was found a few times. The chain uses TRBV5-1 and TRBJ2-7; tentatively, D is TRBD1 (5 bases). Trimming removed 4 bases from V and 3 bases from J, with 11 bases in between. The V gene's germline CDR1 is SGHRS and CDR2 YFSETQ. The CDR3 has 13 residues. CDR3 sequence (DNA): TGCGCCAGCAGCAGGGAAGGGGTCTACGAGCAGTACTTC. Translated, it gives CASSREGVYEQYF.

In this sample, this clonotype turned up many times. The chain carries TRBV7-2 and TRBJ2-7; D is possibly TRBD2 (5 bases). This CDR3 is built from 11 residues. Germline V gives CDR1 SGHTA, CDR2 FQGNSA. V was pared by 3 bases and J by 7 bases, with 7 bases between. CDR3 in amino acids: CASSFQREQYF. The CDR3 coding sequence is TGTGCCAGCAGCTTTCAGCGGGAGCAGTACTTC. The variable domain in full, completed from reference TRBV7-2 and TRBJ2-7, reads GAGVSQSPSNKVTEKGKDVELRCDPISGHTALYWYRQSLGQGLEFLIYFQGNSAPDKSGLPSDRFSAERTGGSVSTLTIQRTQQEDSAVYLCASSFQREQYFGPGTRLTVT.

This chain joins TRBV20-1 and TRBJ2-2; unclear D gene. The CDR3 runs 12 residues. CDR1 DFQATT and CDR2 SNEGSKA come from the germline V gene (reference sequence). V was shortened by 2 bases and J by 6 bases, with 7 bases between the two germline ends. The DNA for the CDR3 is TGCAGTGCTAGACTAGGTCCCGGGGAGCTGTTTTTT. Translation: CSARLGPGELFF.

In this sample, this clonotype turned up many times. J is TRBJ2-5 and V is TRBV12-3 or TRBV12-4; 15 bases align to TRBD2. Unmatched junction bases numbered 8, after V lost 4 bases and J lost 5 bases. The CDR3 is made up of 17 amino acids. CDR3 region: CASSSIRTSGRVETQYF. The CDR3 DNA reads TGTGCCAGCAGTTCAATTCGGACTAGCGGGAGGGTTGAGACCCAGTACTTC.

CDR3: CASSSTITNEKLFF. The CDR3 DNA reads TGTGCCAGCAGTTCGACAATTACTAATGAAAAACTGTTTTTT. V and J are TRBV12-3 or TRBV12-4 and TRBJ1-4, with D hard to call. CDR3 length equals 14 residues. Trimming left V 4 bases short and J 2 bases short, with 8 bases between.

This clonotype was picked up many times. The chain is built from TRBV12-3 or TRBV12-4 and TRBJ2-7, with TRBD2 matching over 14 bases. Trimming at V came to 7 bases and at J to 8 bases, leaving 7 bases not matched to a gene. There are 14 residues in the CDR3. As DNA, the CDR3 is TGTGCCAGCACTCGACTAGCGGGAGGGCCCCAGCAGTACTTC. Translated, it gives CASTRLAGGPQQYF.

This clonotype has more than one count but fewer than ten. V is TRBV5-5 and J is TRBJ2-5; D may match TRBD1 or TRBD2 (5 bases each). V shed 4 bases and J shed 1 base, with 20 bases lying between them. In germline, CDR1 is SGHKS, CDR2 YYEKEE (reference sequence). This CDR3 contains 17 residues. CDR3 in DNA: TGTGCCAGCAGCCGAGCTGCAGGGATTGGGGGCCAAGAGACCCAGTACTTC. Amino acids: CASSRAAGIGGQETQYF.

The rearrangement joins TRBV11-2 to TRBJ2-7; no clear D. There are 13 residues in the CDR3. Germline V gives CDR1 SGHAT, CDR2 FQNNGV. Trimming took off 1 base at V and 4 bases at J, with 8 bases between the two ends. The CDR3 coding sequence is TGTGCCAGCAGCTTAGCCCAGAATTACGAGCAGTACTTC. Translation: CASSLAQNYEQYF.

The chain carries TRBV20-1 and TRBJ2-7, with 10 bases lining up with TRBD1. Per the germline V gene, CDR1 is DFQATT and CDR2 is SNEGSKA (reference sequence). The CDR3 totals 14 residues. J gave up 4 bases and V 3 bases, and 6 bases lay outside the gene matches. As DNA, the CDR3 is TGCAGTGCTAGGGGACAGGGGACTACTTACGAGCAGTACTTC. Protein product: CSARGQGTTYEQYF.

This clonotype was detected ten times or more. The V gene is TRBV2, the J gene TRBJ1-5; no clear D. CDR3 length equals 14 residues. The germline V gene encodes CDR1 SNHLY and CDR2 FYNNEI. V was clipped by 2 bases and J by 3 bases, with 8 bases between them. The CDR3 loop is CASSEQGFNQPQHF. The CDR3 DNA follows: TGTGCCAGCAGTGAACAAGGGTTCAATCAGCCCCAGCATTTT.

This chain connects TRBV18 to TRBJ1-4; D not certain. Trimming shortened V by 2 bases and J by 6 bases, and 10 bases separated the two germline ends. CDR3 length: 14 amino acids. CDR1 is KGHSH, CDR2 LQKENI, per germline. CDR3 DNA sequence: TGTGCCAGCTCACCAGGGTACCCGGATGAAAAACTGTTTTTT. Encoded protein: CASSPGYPDEKLFF.

V gene TRBV7-9 combines with J gene TRBJ1-2, with D unclear. The CDR3 extends over 15 amino acids. Germline V gives CDR1 SEHNR, CDR2 FQNEAQ (reference sequence). Trimming cost V 1 base and J 6 bases, with 15 bases left between them. The CDR3 DNA is TGTGCCAGCAGCTTAGTTGGCAAGCTAACTGATGGCTACACCTTC. Encoded protein: CASSLVGKLTDGYTF.